This T cell receptor beta chain was sequenced during a study of T cell repertoires in cytomegalovirus infection. On this clonotype itself: Its antigen is not known.

Via MiXCR, TCRdb re-called the reads, giving one row per CDR3 protein. The sample carries about 770,000 distinct CDR3 sequences, about 29% recorded once. Looked up from germline, CDR1 is LNHDA and CDR2 is SQIVND (reference sequence). V gave up 3 bases and J gave up 4 bases, with 10 bases separating them. The CDR3 has 14 residues. The specimen was cultured CD8+ T cells from PBMCs, collected from culture after CMV antigen stimulation. This clonotype originated in a human donor in good health (CMV status not recorded). Some clones in this sample may be carry-over from other donors' samples. This chain links TRBV19 with TRBJ1-5; D is undetermined. CDR3 in amino acids: CASSISGLNQPQHF. CDR3 bases: TGTGCCAGTAGTATTTCAGGTTTAAATCAGCCCCAGCATTTT.